This TCR beta chain was found in a study of T cells in localized non-small cell lung cancer. Broader study findings: Elevated circulating T cell density in blood was associated with longer overall survival. A median roughly 57 of the top 100 tumor clones appeared in adjacent lung.

The ends were cut back, 0 bases at V and 7 bases at J, with 13 bases in the middle. The CDR3 contains 15 residues. Germline V gene sequence: CDR1 LNHDA, CDR2 SQIVND (reference sequence). There are a few counts of this clone. No antigen is known for it. Libraries were prepared by immunoSEQ multiplex PCR; TCRdb keeps only in-frame clonotypes and omits some of them. The sample contains roughly 1,400 clones, roughly 24% of which appear only once. Sequencing was performed on lung tumor tissue, taken before any cancer treatment. This sequence joins TRBV19 and TRBJ1-5; D is possibly TRBD1 (5 bases). The sequence was collected from an older male donor with stage I squamous cell lung carcinoma. This CDR3 is CASSIDDSEGQPQHF. CDR3 DNA: TGTGCCAGTAGTATAGATGACAGCGAGGGCCAGCCCCAGCATTTT.